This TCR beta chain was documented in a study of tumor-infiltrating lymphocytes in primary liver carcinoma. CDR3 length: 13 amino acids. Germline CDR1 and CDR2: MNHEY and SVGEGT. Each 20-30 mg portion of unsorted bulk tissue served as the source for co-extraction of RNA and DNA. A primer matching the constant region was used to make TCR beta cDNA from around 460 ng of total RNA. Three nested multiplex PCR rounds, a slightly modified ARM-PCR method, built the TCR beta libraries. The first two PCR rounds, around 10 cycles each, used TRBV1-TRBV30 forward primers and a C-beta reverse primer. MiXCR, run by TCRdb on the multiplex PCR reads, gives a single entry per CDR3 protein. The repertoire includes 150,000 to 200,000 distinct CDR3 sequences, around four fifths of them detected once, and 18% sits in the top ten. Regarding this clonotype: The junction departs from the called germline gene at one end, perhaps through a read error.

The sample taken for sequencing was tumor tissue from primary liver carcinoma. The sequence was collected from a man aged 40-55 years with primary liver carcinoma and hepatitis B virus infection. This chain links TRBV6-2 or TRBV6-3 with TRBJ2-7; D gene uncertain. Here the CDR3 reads CASSYYGPREQCF. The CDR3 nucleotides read TGTGCCAGCAGTTACTATGGGCCAAGAGAGCAGTGCTTC.